The 8 T cell receptor beta chains given below trace back to one sample, sequenced in a study of cytotoxic CD8 clonotypes in ibrutinib-treated CLL. Data came from immunoSEQ multiplex PCR; TCRdb stores just in-frame clones and leaves some out. The data hold more than 110,000 clones, with around 90% observed a single time. This specimen was PBMCs, taken after 12 months of ibrutinib treatment. The receptors shown here come from a human donor with chronic lymphocytic leukemia.

V usage is TRBV9 and J usage is TRBJ2-5; TRBD2 matches 13 bases. Germline CDR1 SGDLS, CDR2 YYNGEE. This CDR3 comprises 15 residues. The junction had 4 bases not matched to a gene; V was cut back by 3 bases and J by 5 bases. CDR3 sequence (DNA): TGTGCCAGCAGCGCGGGACTAGCGGGATTGGAGACCCAGTACTTC. It yields the protein CASSAGLAGLETQYF.

The CDR3 reads CASSYAWDSNQPQHF. The CDR3 coding sequence is TGTGCCAGCAGTTACGCGTGGGATAGCAATCAGCCCCAGCATTTT. J is TRBJ1-5 and V is TRBV6-5; no firm D call. From germline, CDR1 is MNHEY and CDR2 SVGAGI. V lost 2 bases, J lost 0 bases, and 8 bases lay in between. The CDR3 is made up of 15 amino acids.

CDR3 loop: CASSLDISAGYGYTF. The CDR3 DNA sequence: TGTGCCAGCAGCTTAGATATTTCTGCTGGCTATGGCTACACCTTC. The rearrangement joins TRBV7-9 to TRBJ1-2; D is undetermined. Germline values: CDR1 SEHNR, CDR2 FQNEAQ (reference sequence). The CDR3 covers 15 residues. V lost 1 base to trimming and J lost 4 bases, with 13 bases between them.

J is TRBJ2-3 and V is TRBV30; 9 nucleotides align to TRBD2. The CDR3 length is 15 residues. Looked up from germline, CDR1 is GTSNPN and CDR2 is SVGIG (reference sequence). Trimming removed 5 bases from V and 5 bases from J; junction bases left unmatched: 11. CDR3 sequence (DNA): TGTGCCTGGTCTTCGGGAGCGGGAGGCGGAGATACGCAGTATTTT. The encoded protein is CAWSSGAGGGDTQYF.

The chain employs TRBV9 and TRBJ2-1, with D possibly matching TRBD1 (5 bases). Trimming took 0 bases from V and 4 from J, leaving 11 bases between them. The length of the CDR3 is 15 residues. Germline-derived CDR1 and CDR2 are SGDLS and YYNGEE. CDR3 residues: CASSVEGQWYNEQFF. The CDR3 nucleotides read TGTGCCAGCAGCGTAGAGGGGCAGTGGTACAATGAGCAGTTCTTC.

This chain joins TRBV18 and TRBJ1-5, with D perhaps TRBD1 (6 bases). Germline-derived CDR1 and CDR2 are KGHSH and LQKENI. This CDR3 comprises 18 residues. Trimming left V 3 bases short and J 0 bases short, with 18 bases between. The CDR3 nucleotides are TGTGCCAGCTCACCGGCACAGGGAGGTGATTATAGCAATCAGCCCCAGCATTTT. This encodes CASSPAQGGDYSNQPQHF.

About this clone: The junction and the germline gene differ at one end; a read error may be behind it. The chain has TRBV7-7 and TRBJ1-1; D unclear. Per germline, CDR1 SSHAT and CDR2 FNYEAQ (reference sequence). This CDR3 comprises 13 residues. This CDR3 reads CASSLDQNTEAFF. The CDR3 region has the DNA TGTGCTAGCAGCTTAGACCAAAACACTGAAGCTTTCTTT.

Comments on this clone: The DNA is omitted, as the CDR3 cannot be located on it reliably, and the CDR3 follows TCRdb's listing. This sequence joins TRBV28 and TRBJ1-2; the table's D call, TRBD1, has no DNA check behind it. From its first to its last residue, the CDR3 has 14 amino acids. CDR1 is MDHEN and CDR2 is SYDVKM in the germline V gene. Here the CDR3 reads CATKAGTGYYGCTF.